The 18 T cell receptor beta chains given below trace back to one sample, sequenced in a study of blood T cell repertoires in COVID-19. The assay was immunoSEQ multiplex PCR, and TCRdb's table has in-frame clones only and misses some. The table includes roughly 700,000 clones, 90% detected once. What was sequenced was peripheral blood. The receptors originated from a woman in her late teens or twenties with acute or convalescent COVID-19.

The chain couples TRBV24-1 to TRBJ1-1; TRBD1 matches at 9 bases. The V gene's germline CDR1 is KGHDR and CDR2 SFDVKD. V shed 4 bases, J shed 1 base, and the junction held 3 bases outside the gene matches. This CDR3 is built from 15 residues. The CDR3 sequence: CATSETGGGNTEAFF. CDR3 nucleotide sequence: TGTGCCACCAGTGAGACAGGGGGTGGGAACACTGAAGCTTTCTTT.

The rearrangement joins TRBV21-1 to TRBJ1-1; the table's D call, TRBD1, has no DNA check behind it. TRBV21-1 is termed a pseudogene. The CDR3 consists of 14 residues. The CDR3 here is CATAASQGNTEAFF. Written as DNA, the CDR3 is TGTGCCACCGCTGCATCACAGGGGAACACTGAAGCTTTCTTT.

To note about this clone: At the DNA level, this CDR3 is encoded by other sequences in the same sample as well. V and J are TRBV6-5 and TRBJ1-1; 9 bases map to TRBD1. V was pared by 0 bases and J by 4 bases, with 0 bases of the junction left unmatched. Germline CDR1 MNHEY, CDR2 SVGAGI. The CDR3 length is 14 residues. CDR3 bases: TGTGCCAGCAGTTACTCGACAGGGGGCACTGAAGCTTTCTTT. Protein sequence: CASSYSTGGTEAFF.

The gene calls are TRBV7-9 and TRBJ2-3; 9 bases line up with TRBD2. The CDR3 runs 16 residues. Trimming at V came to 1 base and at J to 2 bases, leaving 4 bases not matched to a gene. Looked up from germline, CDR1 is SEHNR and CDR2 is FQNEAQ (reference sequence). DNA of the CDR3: TGTGCCAGCAGCTTAGTGTTAGCGGGGGACACAGATACGCAGTATTTT. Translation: CASSLVLAGDTDTQYF.

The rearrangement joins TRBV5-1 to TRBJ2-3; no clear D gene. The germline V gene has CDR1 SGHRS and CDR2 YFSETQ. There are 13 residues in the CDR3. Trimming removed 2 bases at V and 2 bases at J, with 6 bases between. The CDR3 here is CASSLSYTDTQYF. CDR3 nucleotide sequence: TGCGCCAGCAGCTTATCCTACACAGATACGCAGTATTTT. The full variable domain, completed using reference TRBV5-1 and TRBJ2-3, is KAGVTQTPRYLIKTRGQQVTLSCSPISGHRSVSWYQQTPGQGLQFLFEYFSETQRNKGNFPGRFSGRQFSNSRSEMNVSTLELGDSALYLCASSLSYTDTQYFGPGTRLTVL.

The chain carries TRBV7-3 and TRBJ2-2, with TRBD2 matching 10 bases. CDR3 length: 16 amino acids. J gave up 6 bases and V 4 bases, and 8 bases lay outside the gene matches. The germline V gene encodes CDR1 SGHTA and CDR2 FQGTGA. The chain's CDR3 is CASSYSGGSRSGELFF. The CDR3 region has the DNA TGTGCCAGCAGCTATAGCGGGGGGTCTCGGTCCGGGGAGCTGTTTTTT.

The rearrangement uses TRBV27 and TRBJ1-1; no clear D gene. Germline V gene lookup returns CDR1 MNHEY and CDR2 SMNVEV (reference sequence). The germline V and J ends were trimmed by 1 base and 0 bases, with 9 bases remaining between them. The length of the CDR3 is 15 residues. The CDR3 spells CASSLFPGMNTEAFF. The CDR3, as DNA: TGTGCCAGCAGTTTATTCCCAGGTATGAACACTGAAGCTTTCTTT.

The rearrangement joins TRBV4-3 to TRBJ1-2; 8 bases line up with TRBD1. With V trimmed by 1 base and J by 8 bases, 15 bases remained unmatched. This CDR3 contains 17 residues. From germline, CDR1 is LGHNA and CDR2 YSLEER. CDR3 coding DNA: TGCGCCAGCAGCCAAGTGGCGGGACAGGAGGACTGGAGGGGCTACACCTTC. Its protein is CASSQVAGQEDWRGYTF.

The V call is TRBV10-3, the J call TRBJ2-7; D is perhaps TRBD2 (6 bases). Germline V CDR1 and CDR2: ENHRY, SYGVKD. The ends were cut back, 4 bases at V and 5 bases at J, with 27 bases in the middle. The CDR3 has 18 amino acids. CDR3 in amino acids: CAISVGGPGEPVDDEQYF. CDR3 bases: TGTGCCATCAGTGTGGGAGGCCCGGGTGAACCCGTGGACGACGAGCAGTACTTC.

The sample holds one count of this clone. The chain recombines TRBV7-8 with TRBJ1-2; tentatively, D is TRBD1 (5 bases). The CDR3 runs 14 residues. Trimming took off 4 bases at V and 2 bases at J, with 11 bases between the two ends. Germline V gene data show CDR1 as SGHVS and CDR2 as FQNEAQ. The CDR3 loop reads CASSSVTENYGYTF. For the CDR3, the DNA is TGTGCCAGCAGCTCGGTGACAGAAAACTATGGCTACACCTTC. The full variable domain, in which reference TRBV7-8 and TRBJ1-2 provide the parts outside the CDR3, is GAGVSQSPRYKVAKRGQDVALRCDPISGHVSLFWYQQALGQGPEFLTYFQNEAQLDKSGLPSDRFFAERPEGSVSTLKIQRTQQEDSAVYLCASSSVTENYGYTFGSGTRLTVV.

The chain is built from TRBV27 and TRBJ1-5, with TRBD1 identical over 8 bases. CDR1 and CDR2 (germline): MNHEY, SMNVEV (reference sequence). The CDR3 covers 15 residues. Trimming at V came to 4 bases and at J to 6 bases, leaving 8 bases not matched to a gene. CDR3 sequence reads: CASSSQGAHGQPQHF. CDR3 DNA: TGTGCCAGCAGTTCTCAGGGGGCGCACGGTCAGCCCCAGCATTTT.

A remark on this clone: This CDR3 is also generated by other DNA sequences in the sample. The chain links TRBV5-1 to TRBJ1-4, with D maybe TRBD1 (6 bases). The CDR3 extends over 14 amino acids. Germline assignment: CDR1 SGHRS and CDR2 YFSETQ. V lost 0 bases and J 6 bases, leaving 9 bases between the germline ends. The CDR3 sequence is CASSLGRGDEKLFF. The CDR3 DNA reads TGCGCCAGCAGCTTGGGCAGGGGTGATGAAAAACTGTTTTTT. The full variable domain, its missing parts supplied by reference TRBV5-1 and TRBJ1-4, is KAGVTQTPRYLIKTRGQQVTLSCSPISGHRSVSWYQQTPGQGLQFLFEYFSETQRNKGNFPGRFSGRQFSNSRSEMNVSTLELGDSALYLCASSLGRGDEKLFFGSGTQLSVL.

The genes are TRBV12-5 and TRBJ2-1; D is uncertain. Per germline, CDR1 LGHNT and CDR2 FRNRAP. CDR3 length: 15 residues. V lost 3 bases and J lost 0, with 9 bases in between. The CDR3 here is CASGFSRSSYNEQFF. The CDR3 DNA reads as TGTGCTAGTGGTTTTTCTAGGAGCTCCTACAATGAGCAGTTCTTC.

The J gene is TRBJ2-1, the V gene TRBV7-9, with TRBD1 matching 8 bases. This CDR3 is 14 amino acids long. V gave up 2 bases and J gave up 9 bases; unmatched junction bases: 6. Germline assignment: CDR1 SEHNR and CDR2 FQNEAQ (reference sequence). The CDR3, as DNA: TGTGCCAGCAGCTTACAGACAGGGGACGGTGAGCAGTTCTTC. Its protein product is CASSLQTGDGEQFF. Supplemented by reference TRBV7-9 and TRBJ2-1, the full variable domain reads DTGVSQNPRHKITKRGQNVTFRCDPISEHNRLYWYRQTLGQGPEFLTYFQNEAQLEKSRLLSDRFSAERPKGSFSTLEIQRTEQGDSAMYLCASSLQTGDGEQFFGPGTRLTVL.

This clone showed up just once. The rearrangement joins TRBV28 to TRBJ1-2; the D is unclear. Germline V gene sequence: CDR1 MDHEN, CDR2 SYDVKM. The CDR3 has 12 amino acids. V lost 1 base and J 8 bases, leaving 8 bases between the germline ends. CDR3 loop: CASSLLGRGYTF. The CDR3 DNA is TGTGCCAGCAGTTTATTGGGCAGGGGCTACACCTTC.

The CDR3 region is CATSDKGQGALFYGYTF. CDR3 nucleotide sequence: TGTGCCACCAGTGATAAGGGACAGGGGGCTTTATTCTATGGCTACACCTTC. The rearrangement joins TRBV24-1 to TRBJ1-2; 12 bases match TRBD1. Per germline, CDR1 KGHDR and CDR2 SFDVKD. Germline trimming cut 3 bases from V and 4 bases from J; bases unmatched to any gene: 8. This CDR3 has 17 amino acids.

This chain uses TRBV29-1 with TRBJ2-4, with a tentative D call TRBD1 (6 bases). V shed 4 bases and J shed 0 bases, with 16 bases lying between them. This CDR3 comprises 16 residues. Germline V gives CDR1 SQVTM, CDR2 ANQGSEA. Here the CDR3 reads CSVVLGQIRAKNIQYF. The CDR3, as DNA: TGCAGCGTTGTACTAGGACAGATTAGAGCCAAAAACATTCAGTACTTC.

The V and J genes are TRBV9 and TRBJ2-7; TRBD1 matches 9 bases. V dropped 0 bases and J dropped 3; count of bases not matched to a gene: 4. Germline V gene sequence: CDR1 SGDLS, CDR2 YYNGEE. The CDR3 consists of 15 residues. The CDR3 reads CASSVGRTGVYEQYF. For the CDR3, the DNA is TGTGCCAGCAGCGTAGGCCGGACAGGGGTCTACGAGCAGTACTTC.